This T cell receptor (beta chain) appears in the sequencing data of a study of cytomegalovirus exposure and HLA in healthy donors (dated by TCRdb to the late 2010s). In the study overall: In an earlier analysis of some 550 of the donors, 276 Gb of sequence data and approximately 100 million unique TCR beta sequences from 150 million to 200 million T cells were reported. About 300 gigabases of sequencing data and approximately 84 million unique TCR sequences were included in an early release covering roughly 600 HLA-typed donors. Among the roughly 400 genotyped donors, around 81% belonged to the genetic ancestry cluster associated with self-reported Caucasian donors. The study was designed to test whether signatures of past pathogen exposure could be identified by cataloging public T cell receptors. Using immunosequencing, the study profiled T cell repertoires from about 650 subjects and related those repertoires to cytomegalovirus serostatus. Along with the roughly 610-subject first cohort, a separate validation cohort of roughly 110 different subjects was used. The study combined high-throughput TCR immunosequencing, statistical association of individual TCRs with disease status, and machine learning to predict cytomegalovirus infection status. To study patterns of TCR occurrence, a later analysis re-analyzed previously published TCR beta repertoires from 500 to 850 donors and added high-resolution HLA genotyping. Rather than using new phenotypic data, the later analysis identified candidate immune exposures from TCR beta sequences and from how often those sequences occurred across donors. An earlier analysis of 450 to 750 of the donors used high-throughput TCR beta sequencing to judge whether each TCR beta V gene segment behaved as functional or pseudogenic. Donor age, sex, ethnicity and CMV serostatus were collected together with the repertoire data. A later genetic analysis used genome-wide SNP genotypes for about 55% of the 666 donors, treating that subset as a discovery cohort. Every discovery cohort repertoire had been produced on one sequencing platform. HLA typing covered class I and class II loci at four-digit resolution. The number of donors typed differed by locus, with about 629-640 for A, B, C, DRB1 and DQB1, roughly 520 for DQA1, under 610 for DPA1, and under 490 for DPB1. Four to six DR-DQ haplotypes were handled as single units for association and clustering, since linkage in the cohort was strong. Across approximately 400 genotyped donors of the cohort, an average of approximately 220,000 unique TCR beta nucleotide sequences per donor were sequenced, and 15% to 20% of those sequences were non-productive.

Summary of the overall study and its limitations: The cohort was sequenced for TCR beta chains only, and without alpha or paired-chain data the features that could be detected were limited. Most TCR sequences were seen in very few donors, while some public TCRs were found in many individuals. Because some donors lacked HLA typing at each locus, the association tests relied only on the typed subset. The only immune exposure information available for the cohort was CMV serostatus. Correlated functional status among segregating V segments might be attributable to linkage disequilibrium, but an unknown experimental factor could not be ruled out. A further reported finding was that TCR beta sequences accurately predicted the HLA-A and HLA-B alleles for most subjects in the first cohort. Because counts were too low, seventeen rarely observed V segments, including chromosome 9 orphons, were left out of the earlier analysis of approximately 500 of the donors. According to the authors, the approach could potentially be generalized to other disease states and immunological phenotypes. Some IMGT-functional V segments, including TRBV6-2 and TRBV6-3, could not be distinguished by the 87-base-pair reads and were therefore excluded. According to a later analysis, most CMV-associated TCR beta chains appeared to be HLA-restricted, and the HLA associations seemed to be driven largely by CMV exposure. In a later analysis, the rate of TCR association differed among HLA loci, with DRB1 alleles having the most associated TCRs and HLA-C alleles having the fewest. The sequencing pipeline was judged likely to have produced a cluster of highly shared sequence variants as a technical artifact. Assigning TCR associations to individual alleles was difficult when HLA alleles, especially DR and DQ, strongly co-occurred. Cytomegalovirus status was reported to be diagnosed by the classifier with high specificity and sensitivity in both the original and validation cohorts. A later genetic analysis reported fewer N-insertions in productive TCRs among donors in an Asian-associated ancestry cluster than the roughly 700-donor mean. The presence/absence analyses assumed that sequencing depth was roughly uniform across donors, and that assumption may not be true. A total of fewer than 200 TCR beta chains were listed by the study as associated with cytomegalovirus. V-gene and J-gene trimming of TCR beta chains was associated with a missense DCLRE1C variant in a later genetic analysis, and the association was replicated in an independent cohort. In a later analysis, several top co-occurrence clusters were reported to appear linked to parvovirus B19, influenza, CMV and Epstein-Barr virus. In a later analysis, more than 15,000 TCR beta sequences were associated with specific HLA alleles at a false discovery rate of 0.05. Broadly in line with IMGT annotations, most TCR beta V segments showed up in productive rearrangements about 90% or about 30% of the time in an earlier analysis of several hundred of the donors. Three of the identified cytomegalovirus-associated TCR beta chains were confirmed in vitro to be specific for cytomegalovirus antigens. A later analysis found that HLA-associated TCR beta chains were more clonally expanded and had lower generation probabilities than equally common non-associated chains.

Taken from cysteine to phenylalanine, the CDR3 has 15 residues. Only the CDR3 part of the read is kept: 45 bases, read in frame from the first base. The germline V gene specifies MRHNA as CDR1 and SNTAGT as CDR2. V is clipped by 6 bases and J by 0 bases, and the sequence between their germline boundaries is 9 bases long. The library was made by the immunoSEQ multiplex PCR assay. For the multiplex PCR, a mixture combining 60 forward primers for TCR Vbeta segments and 13 reverse primers for TCR Jbeta segments was used. Amplification of the CDR3 region of rearranged TCR beta genes was performed with a multiplex PCR assay on genomic DNA. The Illumina HiSeq System was used to sequence the amplified TCR beta libraries as 87-base-pair reads. As for the authors' bioinformatics: In a later analysis, tens of millions of unique TCR beta chains were counted across the approximately 640 repertoires, and roughly 11 million of these chains were shared by at least two donors. A nearest-neighbor algorithm error-corrected the raw reads and collapsed the reads into unique sequences, merging closely related sequences to remove PCR and sequencing errors. V, D and J gene segments were assigned by aligning CDR3 sequences to IMGT reference sequences. For a sequence to be retained, a match of at least six nucleotides to both a V gene segment and a J gene segment was required. Rearrangements were called productive when the CDR3 lacked stop codons and stayed in frame with V and J; all others were non-productive. Following IMGT convention, CDR3 was defined as the stretch from the second conserved V-encoded cysteine to the conserved J-encoded phenylalanine. In an earlier analysis of just under 600 of the donors, sequences lacking an unambiguous match to a single V gene segment were excluded. In an earlier analysis of 587 of the donors, V segments were called functional above 56.7% productive rearrangements and were called segregating when the between-donor standard deviation exceeded 5%. A statistical classification framework was developed to diagnose cytomegalovirus status using the catalog of TCR beta chain sequences. V and J gene assignment, in a later analysis, came from comparing TCR nucleotide sequences with IMGT/GENE-DB human TR gene sequences. In a later analysis, CDR3 sequences and most-parsimonious VDJ recombination scenarios were assigned using the TCRdist pipeline. In a later analysis, each TCR beta chain was defined by its CDR3 amino acid sequence together with its V-gene family, and reads without a unique V-gene family were excluded. A later analysis removed 450 to 600 highly shared, low-generation-probability nucleotide sequences to deal with suspected cross-contamination and a sequencing artifact. In a later analysis, a clonal expansion index was calculated for each public chain from normalized within-repertoire ranks of inferred template counts. Generation probabilities in a later analysis came from a VDJ recombination model fitted to out-of-frame rearrangements, and those results were checked against IGoR. In a later analysis, TCR-TCR, TCR-HLA and TCR-CMV co-occurrence was scored with hypergeometric tests, and a repertoire-size bias correction was applied to TCR pairs. In a later analysis, false discovery rates were estimated by permuting HLA or CMV assignments 20 times. In a later analysis, co-occurring TCRs were grouped with DBSCAN, and TCRdist sequence similarity was added when clustering was performed within HLA-allele-positive subsets. Repertoires with fewer than 30,000 or more than 120,000 public chains were left out of co-occurrence clustering, as were five repertoires with anomalous nucleotide sharing. TCRdb took over this immuneACCESS table, retaining in-frame rearrangements with V and J assigned. Such tables are incomplete; in checked studies, under half of the missing clones stem from an unresolved V gene, and the remainder is unexplained. That table furnishes V, J and clone size, whereas the DNA furnished D and trimming. The table for this sample records tens of thousands of clones. The biggest ten clones account for 17% of the sample.

In total, 666 healthy bone marrow donors made up the cohort. At the time of sampling, all cohort members were nominally healthy, though unrecorded immune exposures were likely present. The donor tested CMV seropositive and was one of the 289 seropositive cohort members. Every donor gave a peripheral blood sample, and the peripheral blood mononuclear cells from that sample were used for TCR beta sequencing. Genomic DNA extraction from the blood cell samples was performed with the Qiagen DNeasy Blood Extraction Kit. A note on this clone: Its antigen remains unidentified.

The specimen was PBMCs. The chain joins TRBV6-4 to TRBJ2-6; the D gene is perhaps TRBD2, from 5 matching bases. This receptor was identified in a male donor in good health and CMV-seropositive. The nucleotides read TGTGCCAGCAGCCAGACTACCTCTGGGGCCAACGTCCTGACTTTC. Its coded protein is CASSQTTSGANVLTF.